This T cell receptor beta chain was retrieved from a study of OX40 agonist ivuxolimab in advanced cancers. Regarding the study as a whole: In the 0.1 to 3.0 mg/kg range, CD4+ and CD8+ blood T cells had expanded clonally by week 6.

This clone was found once. Its antigen is unknown. A junction end diverges from the germline sequence, so it may reflect a read error. The CDR3 is 15 residues long. The germline V gene has CDR1 KGHSH and CDR2 LQKENI. TCRdb's copy holds only in-frame clones and misses some; the assay was immunoSEQ multiplex PCR. Among just under 100,000 clones listed, less than 95% were seen once. The input for sequencing was CD4+ or CD8+ T cells sorted from blood, taken in a trial of the OX40 agonist ivuxolimab. This chain connects TRBV18 to TRBJ2-2; TRBD1 matches 9 bases. The source is an adult with an advanced solid tumor such as melanoma, head and neck, liver or kidney cancer. The CDR3 region has the DNA TGTGCCAGCTCACCCGACAGGGGGAACGCCGGGGAGCTGTTTTTT. Its protein is CASSPDRGNAGELFF. The whole variable domain, filled in from reference TRBV18 and TRBJ2-2, reads NAGVMQNPRHLVRRRGQEARLRCSPMKGHSHVYWYRQLPEEGLKFMVYLQKENIIDESGMPKERFSAEFPKEGPSILRIQQVVRGDSAAYFCASSPDRGNAGELFFGEGSRLTVL.